These 32 T cell receptor beta chains originate from one sample sequenced in a study of early T cells in non-severe SARS-CoV-2 infection. Using its own MiXCR run on the 5' RACE reads, TCRdb lists one record per CDR3 protein. The sample includes roughly 26,000 distinct CDR3 sequences, 4% to 6% of them seen just once. The sequencing sample was made of whole blood. These receptors were collected from an adult who was a healthcare worker with PCR-confirmed SARS-CoV-2 infection or an uninfected control (not recorded which).

The table lists this clonotype with many counts. This chain joins TRBV19 and TRBJ2-3, with unresolved D. CDR1 and CDR2 from the germline V gene are LNHDA and SQIVND (reference sequence). CDR3 length equals 15 residues. V was pared by 4 bases and J by 0 bases, with 11 bases between. The CDR3 DNA sequence: TGTGCCAGTAGTAAAGAAGGGCTAAGCACAGATACGCAGTATTTT. Protein: CASSKEGLSTDTQYF.

This clonotype has at least ten counts. The chain uses TRBV27 and TRBJ1-2, with D perhaps TRBD1 (6 bases). This CDR3 has 15 residues. Germline values: CDR1 MNHEY, CDR2 SMNVEV (reference sequence). Trimming shortened V by 6 bases and J by 3 bases, and 17 bases separated the two germline ends. The CDR3 loop is CASRPVGGRYYGYTF. For the CDR3, the DNA is TGTGCCAGCAGGCCCGTTGGGGGGCGTTACTATGGCTACACCTTC.

Only a few counts were recorded for this clonotype. The V and J genes are TRBV19 and TRBJ2-7; D gene ambiguous. There are 14 residues in the CDR3. With 3 bases removed from V and 0 bases from J, the gap between germline ends came to 9 bases. Per germline, CDR1 LNHDA and CDR2 SQIVND (reference sequence). This chain's CDR3 is CASSMRKSSYEQYF. Here the CDR3 DNA reads TGTGCCAGTAGTATGCGGAAGAGCTCCTACGAGCAGTACTTC. Supplemented by reference TRBV19 and TRBJ2-7, the full variable domain reads DGGITQSPKYLFRKEGQNVTLSCEQNLNHDAMYWYRQDPGQGLRLIYYSQIVNDFQKGDIAEGYSVSREKKESFPLTVTSAQKNPTAFYLCASSMRKSSYEQYFGPGTRLTVT.

This clonotype occurred a few times. The DNA of the CDR3 is TGTGCCAGCAGCCAAGATCTTGGAGGGGCAGATACGCAGTATTTT. Translated, it gives CASSQDLGGADTQYF. V and J are TRBV4-2 and TRBJ2-3; maybe TRBD2 (6 bases). Deletions cut 0 bases from V and 4 bases from J, with 11 bases between. CDR3 size: 15 residues. Germline V gene lookup returns CDR1 LGHNA and CDR2 YNFKEQ.

This clonotype was detected ten times or more. The chain is built from TRBV7-2 and TRBJ1-4; D is ambiguous. Germline-derived CDR1 and CDR2 are SGHTA and FQGNSA. The CDR3 contains 13 residues. Trimming stripped 5 bases from V and 7 bases from J, with 11 bases between. The CDR3 coding sequence is TGTGCCAGCAGCGCGGTGGATGGTGAAAAACTGTTTTTT. Protein sequence: CASSAVDGEKLFF.

This clonotype has at least ten counts. One junction end disagrees with the germline gene, perhaps due to a read error. The rearrangement joins TRBV20-1 to TRBJ1-5, with D possibly being TRBD1 (5 bases). The germline V gene has CDR1 DFQATT and CDR2 SNEGSKA (reference sequence). CDR3 size: 14 residues. Here the CDR3 DNA reads TGCAGTGCTAGTCCCGCAAGGGGTGATCAGCCCCAGCTTTTT. Amino acids: CSASPARGDQPQLF.

This clonotype has ten or more counts. This chain uses TRBV7-9 with TRBJ1-1; possible D gene TRBD1, 5 bases. Per the germline V gene, CDR1 is SEHNR and CDR2 is FQNEAQ (reference sequence). This CDR3 is built from 13 residues. V dropped 5 bases and J dropped 7 bases, with 14 bases sitting between them. CDR3 loop: CASSVGRESEAFF. The CDR3 bases are TGTGCCAGCAGCGTGGGCAGGGAGAGTGAAGCTTTCTTT.

V usage is TRBV12-3 or TRBV12-4 and J usage is TRBJ1-2, with D hard to call. The CDR3 extends over 14 amino acids. V gave up 6 bases and J gave up 2 bases, with 13 bases separating them. The CDR3 coding sequence is TGTGCCAGCAGCCTCGGAGGCACGAACTATGGCTACACCTTC. Its protein is CASSLGGTNYGYTF.

There are many counts of this clonotype. The chain couples TRBV11-2 to TRBJ2-7, with 9 nucleotides matching TRBD2. J lost 2 bases, V lost 0 bases, and 5 bases had no gene match. The germline V gene has CDR1 SGHAT and CDR2 FQNNGV. The CDR3 spans 16 residues. CDR3 protein: CASSLDPTSGPYEQYF. Written as DNA, the CDR3 is TGTGCCAGCAGCTTAGATCCGACTAGCGGACCCTACGAGCAGTACTTC. Variable domain in full (rest from reference TRBV11-2 and TRBJ2-7): EAGVAQSPRYKIIEKRQSVAFWCNPISGHATLYWYQQILGQGPKLLIQFQNNGVVDDSQLPKDRFSAERLKGVDSTLKIQPAKLEDSAVYLCASSLDPTSGPYEQYFGPGTRLTVT.

Ten or more counts support this clonotype. The rearrangement uses TRBV7-3 and TRBJ1-6, with D unclear. The CDR3 has 13 residues. The germline V gene encodes CDR1 SGHTA and CDR2 FQGTGA. V was trimmed by 1 base and J by 8 bases, leaving 6 bases between them. DNA of the CDR3: TGTGCCAGCAGCTTAAACCAAGATTCACCCCTCCACTTT. It codes for CASSLNQDSPLHF.

This clonotype was counted ten times or more. The rearrangement uses TRBV6-1 and TRBJ2-7, with 11 bases that match TRBD1. The CDR3 is 15 residues long. The junction had 5 bases not matched to a gene; V was cut back by 6 bases and J by 1 base. Germline V gene sequence: CDR1 MNHNS, CDR2 SASEGT. In DNA form, the CDR3 reads TGTGCCAGCAGCTTGGACAGGGGGCGATCCTACGAGCAGTACTTC. This sequence encodes CASSLDRGRSYEQYF.

This clonotype was detected ten times or more. The rearrangement joins TRBV7-6 to TRBJ2-3; 9 bases map to TRBD2. This CDR3 has 17 amino acids. Trimming at V came to 0 bases and at J to 3 bases, leaving 7 bases not matched to a gene. Germline values: CDR1 SGHVS, CDR2 FNYEAQ. CDR3 protein: CASSLATSGTTTDTQYF. Here the CDR3 DNA reads TGTGCCAGCAGCTTAGCGACTAGCGGCACGACAACAGATACGCAGTATTTT.

In this sample, this clonotype is medium-sized. The CDR3 sequence: CASSLAGKGEAFF. The CDR3 DNA follows: TGCGCCAGCAGCTTGGCTGGAAAGGGTGAAGCTTTCTTT. This chain uses TRBV5-1 with TRBJ1-1; D call uncertain. The CDR3 is 13 amino acids. Trimming shortened V by 0 bases and J by 7 bases, and 10 bases separated the two germline ends. The germline gives CDR1 SGHRS, CDR2 YFSETQ. The entire variable domain, with the rest obtained from reference TRBV5-1 and TRBJ1-1, is as follows: KAGVTQTPRYLIKTRGQQVTLSCSPISGHRSVSWYQQTPGQGLQFLFEYFSETQRNKGNFPGRFSGRQFSNSRSEMNVSTLELGDSALYLCASSLAGKGEAFFGQGTRLTVV.

This clonotype was picked up many times. The V and J genes are TRBV11-2 and TRBJ1-2; D may be TRBD1 (6 bases). V was cut by 6 bases and J by 6 bases, with 20 bases left in between. Germline V lookup: CDR1 SGHAT, CDR2 FQNNGV. The CDR3 runs 15 residues. The CDR3 DNA sequence: TGTGCCAGCAGTTCAACCTACAGGGCAAACGATGGCTACACCTTC. Its translation: CASSSTYRANDGYTF.

The chain employs TRBV2 and TRBJ2-7; D might be TRBD1 (5 bases). V was pared by 1 base and J by 0 bases, with 10 bases between. The CDR3 runs 15 residues. Germline CDR1 and CDR2: SNHLY and FYNNEI. The CDR3 nucleotides read TGTGCCAGCAGTGAAGGCCAGGGCCTCTCCTACGAGCAGTACTTC. It yields the protein CASSEGQGLSYEQYF.

This clonotype has ten or more counts. The rearrangement joins TRBV10-1 to TRBJ2-2; D unclear. The germline V gene encodes CDR1 WNHNN and CDR2 SYGVQD (reference sequence). This CDR3 region has 14 residues. Trimming pared 3 bases from V and 0 bases from J, leaving 5 bases between. DNA for the CDR3: TGCGCCAGCAGTGACATCGCGAACACCGGGGAGCTGTTTTTT. Its translation: CASSDIANTGELFF.

In this sample, this clonotype turned up many times. This chain links TRBV5-6 with TRBJ1-2; 7 bases map to TRBD1. V was clipped by 0 bases and J by 3 bases; unmatched bases: 5. The CDR3 totals 15 residues. Germline loops: CDR1 SGHDT, CDR2 YYEEEE. The CDR3 loop reads CASSLVPRGDYGYTF. DNA for the CDR3: TGTGCCAGCAGCTTGGTACCCAGGGGGGACTATGGCTACACCTTC.

The V and J genes are TRBV11-2 and TRBJ1-6; D is ambiguous. The CDR3 loop spans 14 amino acids. V gave up 5 bases and J gave up 10 bases, with 15 bases separating them. Germline values: CDR1 SGHAT, CDR2 FQNNGV. CDR3 nucleotide sequence: TGTGCCAGCAGCCCAGATCGGTCAGGATCACCCCTCCACTTT. Translating gives CASSPDRSGSPLHF.

This clonotype has ten or more counts. The chain is built from TRBV12-3 or TRBV12-4 and TRBJ2-3, with D possibly TRBD1 on 6 matching bases. The CDR3 extends over 10 amino acids. Trimming stripped 6 bases from V and 12 bases from J, with 10 bases between. The DNA of the CDR3 is TGTGCCAGCAGCACAGGGTATCAGTATTTT. Translation gives CASSTGYQYF.

This clonotype was recorded a few times. The chain carries TRBV6-6 and TRBJ1-4; 8 bases line up with TRBD1. This CDR3 is built from 15 residues. V dropped 7 bases and J dropped 9; count of bases not matched to a gene: 13. CDR1 is MNHNY, CDR2 SVGAGI, per germline (reference sequence). CDR3 region: CASKTGAGSLKKLFF. For the CDR3, the DNA is TGTGCCAGCAAGACAGGGGCAGGGTCGTTGAAAAAACTGTTTTTT.

This clonotype has at least ten counts. The rearrangement uses TRBV11-2 and TRBJ2-7; no firm D call. V dropped 4 bases and J dropped 2 bases, with 12 bases sitting between them. This CDR3 contains 14 residues. Germline values: CDR1 SGHAT, CDR2 FQNNGV. The CDR3 nucleotides read TGTGCCAGCAGCTCCTCGGACGGGCCCTACGAGCAGTACTTC. This translates into CASSSSDGPYEQYF.

This clonotype came up many times. The rearrangement links TRBV7-6 to TRBJ2-2, with 10 bases fitting TRBD2. The V gene's germline CDR1 is SGHVS and CDR2 FNYEAQ. This CDR3 region has 17 residues. The trim removed 2 bases at V and 4 bases at J, leaving 7 bases unmatched. CDR3 loop: CASSLMLAGAGTGELFF. CDR3 DNA sequence: TGTGCCAGCAGCTTAATGCTAGCGGGGGCCGGCACCGGGGAGCTGTTTTTT.

This clonotype has a count of ten or more. V gene TRBV2 combines with J gene TRBJ2-1; the match to TRBD1 covers 9 bases. Germline-derived CDR1 and CDR2 are SNHLY and FYNNEI. The V gene end was trimmed by 5 bases and the J gene end by 9 bases; junction bases not matched to a gene: 2. The CDR3 totals 12 residues. DNA of the CDR3: TGTGCCAGCAGTCCGGACAGGGGTGAGCAGTTCTTC. Protein product: CASSPDRGEQFF.

This clonotype came up many times. The CDR3 DNA reads TGTGCCAGCAGCTTCGCAGGGGAGGAGACCCAGTACTTC. Encoded protein: CASSFAGEETQYF. The V call is TRBV5-6, the J call TRBJ2-5, with D possibly being TRBD1 (6 bases). The CDR3 length is 13 residues. Trimming removed 2 bases at V and 5 bases at J, with 10 bases between. CDR1 SGHDT and CDR2 YYEEEE come from the germline V gene. Full variable domain (rest looked up from reference TRBV5-6 and TRBJ2-5): DAGVTQSPTHLIKTRGQQVTLRCSPKSGHDTVSWYQQALGQGPQFIFQYYEEEERQRGNFPDRFSGHQFPNYSSELNVNALLLGDSALYLCASSFAGEETQYFGPGTRLLVL.

This clonotype showed up many times. The chain is built from TRBV2 and TRBJ1-2; unclear D gene. Deletions cut 6 bases from V and 8 bases from J, with 19 bases between. The CDR3 runs to 14 residues. Germline V gene sequence: CDR1 SNHLY, CDR2 FYNNEI. CDR3 DNA: TGTGCCAGCAGGGTATCCCGGGCTATGGAGGGCTACACCTTC. The encoded protein is CASRVSRAMEGYTF.

This clonotype was counted at least ten times. The chain carries TRBV4-3 and TRBJ2-6, with D unclear. The CDR3 has 16 residues. V lost 0 bases and J lost 4, with 10 bases in between. CDR1 and CDR2 (germline): LGHNA, YSLEER. CDR3 nucleotides: TGCGCCAGCAGCCAAGATTTGGGTTCCGGGGCCAACGTCCTGACTTTC. Protein product: CASSQDLGSGANVLTF.

The chain uses TRBV5-8 and TRBJ1-3; no firm D call. The CDR3 totals 16 residues. V was clipped by 4 bases and J by 2 bases, with 16 bases between them. From germline, CDR1 is SGHTS and CDR2 YDEGEE. The CDR3: CASSPLVSGTGNTIYF. Written as DNA, the CDR3 is TGTGCCAGCAGCCCCCTGGTATCGGGGACTGGAAACACCATATATTTT. The whole variable domain, remainder taken from reference TRBV5-8 and TRBJ1-3, is EAGVTQSPTHLIKTRGQQATLRCSPISGHTSVYWYQQALGLGLQFLLWYDEGEERNRGNFPPRFSGRQFPNYSSELNVNALELEDSALYLCASSPLVSGTGNTIYFGEGSWLTVV.

The V gene is TRBV9, the J gene TRBJ1-1; possibly TRBD1 for D (6 bases). The V end lost 3 bases, the J end lost 0 bases, and 6 bases lay between the germline ends. The CDR3 extends over 13 amino acids. Germline-derived CDR1 and CDR2 are SGDLS and YYNGEE. The CDR3 DNA follows: TGTGCCAGCAGCGGGACAGTGAACACTGAAGCTTTCTTT. It yields the protein CASSGTVNTEAFF.

The rearrangement links TRBV7-6 to TRBJ1-4; 7 nucleotides agree with TRBD1. V trimming: 1 base; J trimming: 3 bases; junction bases outside the gene matches: 2. Germline CDR1 reads SGHVS; CDR2 reads FNYEAQ. This CDR3 region has 15 residues. The CDR3 region is CASSLVGTANEKLFF. CDR3 in DNA: TGTGCCAGCAGCTTAGTGGGGACAGCTAATGAAAAACTGTTTTTT. Full variable domain (remainder filled in from reference TRBV7-6 and TRBJ1-4): GAGVSQSPRYKVTKRGQDVALRCDPISGHVSLYWYRQALGQGPEFLTYFNYEAQQDKSGLPNDRFSAERPEGSISTLTIQRTEQRDSAMYRCASSLVGTANEKLFFGSGTQLSVL.

This clonotype was recorded at least ten times. The chain employs TRBV7-2 and TRBJ2-7; D is unclear. Germline V gene sequence: CDR1 SGHTA, CDR2 FQGNSA. The V end lost 4 bases, the J end lost 2 bases, and 12 bases lay between the germline ends. The CDR3 runs 14 residues. The CDR3 DNA is TGTGCCAGCAGCTCGACTCCTCACACCTACGAGCAGTACTTC. It translates to CASSSTPHTYEQYF.

This clonotype has ten or more counts. The CDR3 protein is CSARTIDFSYEQYF. Written as DNA, the CDR3 is TGCAGTGCGCGGACTATTGACTTTTCCTACGAGCAGTACTTC. The V and J genes are TRBV20-1 and TRBJ2-7; weak D call: TRBD2 (6 bases). This CDR3 is built from 14 residues. V dropped 6 bases and J dropped 1 base, with 16 bases sitting between them. Germline CDR1 is DFQATT and CDR2 is SNEGSKA (reference sequence).

This clonotype was seen only a few times. CDR3 sequence: CASSYLSGKETQYF. The CDR3 bases are TGTGCCAGCAGTTACTTGTCCGGAAAAGAGACCCAGTACTTC. The rearrangement uses TRBV6-2 or TRBV6-3 and TRBJ2-5, with unresolved D. Germline V lookup: CDR1 MNHEY, CDR2 SVGEGT. Trimming stripped 1 base from V and 3 bases from J, with 9 bases between. This CDR3 has 14 amino acids.